This T cell receptor (beta chain) was recovered during a study of identical twins. Each donor (without exception) was a healthy Caucasian. Concerning this clonotype itself: Its target is unknown. This may come from a read error, since a much larger clone is one base off.

cDNA molecules carried unique molecular identifiers, and template switching added a universal primer site. TCRdb analysed the 5' RACE reads with MiXCR anew, one entry per CDR3 protein. The sample yields 1.5 million to 2 million distinct CDR3 sequences, about 32% seen once. The CDR3 extends over 13 amino acids. Germline CDR1 reads SQVTM; CDR2 reads ANQGSEA. Overall study findings and caveats: A lower insertion count was a feature of abundant cord blood beta clonotypes, with no such feature in memory repertoires. Beta out-of-frame sequences showed weaker excess twin sharing.

This chain joins TRBV29-1 and TRBJ2-7; 9 nucleotides line up with TRBD2. The receptor comes from a newborn girl in good health. The material sequenced was cord blood. CDR3 sequence (DNA): TGCGGCGTTGAGACTAGCGGATCCTACGAGCAGTACTTC. This codes for CGVETSGSYEQYF.